The 9 T cell receptor beta chains below were found in one sample sequenced in a study of blood T cells in healthy people across ages. A second about 7 to 11 cycle PCR used barcoded and J-beta primers. From the 5' RACE reads, TCRdb called clonotypes with MiXCR, one entry per CDR3 protein. Found here are 1.5 million to 2 million distinct CDR3 sequences, approximately 30% of them singletons; the top ten hold roughly 8%. Sequencing was carried out using blood. All receptors derive from a woman aged 25-40 years in good health.

This clonotype was picked up a small number of times. The rearrangement uses TRBV29-1 and TRBJ2-3, with TRBD1 matching over 10 bases. Germline trimming cut 5 bases from V and 2 bases from J; bases unmatched to any gene: 7. The CDR3 is 15 amino acids. CDR1 is SQVTM, CDR2 ANQGSEA, per germline. CDR3: CSVLSGTGDTDTQYF. As DNA, the CDR3 is TGCAGCGTTCTATCCGGGACAGGGGACACAGATACGCAGTATTTT.

A note on this clonotype: One junction end disagrees with the germline gene, perhaps due to a read error. The rearrangement joins TRBV29-1 to TRBJ1-1; perhaps TRBD1 as D (5 bases). The germline V gene encodes CDR1 SQVTM and CDR2 ANQGSEA. This CDR3 spans 13 amino acids. CDR3 sequence (DNA): TGCAGCTTTGAAGCCGAGGGACTGCTTGAAGCTTTCTTT. As protein: CSFEAEGLLEAFF.

The rearrangement links TRBV10-3 to TRBJ2-3; TRBD2 matches at 8 bases. Per the germline V gene, CDR1 is ENHRY and CDR2 is SYGVKD. The CDR3 totals 17 residues. Unmatched junction bases numbered 15, after V lost 5 bases and J lost 5 bases. The CDR3 sequence is CAISSSRAGGVEDTQYF. The CDR3 DNA reads TGTGCCATCAGTTCCTCGAGGGCGGGAGGCGTGGAAGATACGCAGTATTTT.

The rearrangement joins TRBV29-1 to TRBJ1-2, with 10 nucleotides matching TRBD1. The CDR3 is made up of 15 amino acids. CDR1 is SQVTM and CDR2 is ANQGSEA in the germline V gene. Losses at the gene ends were 5 bases for V and 6 bases for J; bases not matched to a gene: 12. DNA of the CDR3: TGCAGCGTTAACTCGTTCCCCGGGACAGGGGATGGCTACACCTTC. This translates into CSVNSFPGTGDGYTF.

The rearrangement joins TRBV20-1 to TRBJ2-1; TRBD2 is a possible D gene (5 bases). CDR1 is DFQATT, CDR2 SNEGSKA, per germline (reference sequence). The CDR3 contains 13 residues. V was clipped by 5 bases and J by 9 bases, with 17 bases between them. The CDR3 coding sequence is TGCAGTGCTGGAAAAGACTCTAGCCGTGAGCAGTTCTTC. This encodes CSAGKDSSREQFF.

CDR3 protein: CASTPGQRDYGYTF. Written as DNA, the CDR3 is TGTGCCAGCACTCCGGGACAGAGAGATTATGGCTACACCTTC. The chain recombines TRBV12-3 or TRBV12-4 with TRBJ1-2; 7 bases fit TRBD1. J lost 5 bases, V lost 7 bases, and 10 bases had no gene match. This CDR3 spans 14 amino acids.

This clonotype was recorded only once. The J gene is TRBJ1-5, the V gene TRBV6-5, with TRBD1 as a possible D gene (6 bases). Germline V gives CDR1 MNHEY, CDR2 SVGAGI. The V and J ends lost 2 bases and 0 bases respectively, with 17 bases between them. This CDR3 spans 18 amino acids. The CDR3 DNA follows: TGTGCCAGCAGTTACGGGGTGGGGGACACACGTAGCAATCAGCCCCAGCATTTT. As protein: CASSYGVGDTRSNQPQHF.

The sample holds many counts of this clonotype. This chain uses TRBV10-3 with TRBJ1-1; D is ambiguous. CDR1 ENHRY and CDR2 SYGVKD come from the germline V gene. V was pared by 3 bases and J by 8 bases, with 10 bases between. The CDR3 runs to 12 residues. CDR3 coding DNA: TGTGCCATCAGTGATGGGGAACGGGAAGCTTTCTTT. This encodes CAISDGEREAFF.

As for this clonotype: A clone one base away is much larger, so this may be a read error. The chain carries TRBV10-3 and TRBJ2-5, with D possibly being TRBD1 (6 bases). V lost 0 bases, J lost 11 bases, and 22 bases lay in between. Per the germline V gene, CDR1 is ENHRY and CDR2 is SYGVKD. This CDR3 has 16 residues. CDR3 in amino acids: CAISESSRAGDNEQYF. CDR3 nucleotide sequence: TGTGCCATCAGTGAGTCGAGTAGGGCAGGGGACAATGAGCAGTACTTC.